The clone carrying this TCR beta chain occurred once. It was with a sample-barcoded 5' primer and a J-beta primer mix that a second PCR of about 7 to 12 cycles was run. Each cDNA molecule was tagged by a template-switch adaptor with 12 random nucleotides. Each CDR3 protein gets one entry after TCRdb re-called the 5' RACE reads with MiXCR. This table holds fewer than 900,000 distinct CDR3 sequences, roughly two fifths found once. This specimen belongs to a study of blood T cells in healthy people across ages. The CDR3 runs 14 residues. In germline, CDR1 is ENHRY, CDR2 SYGVKD. V lost 6 bases to trimming and J lost 9 bases, with 15 bases between them.

The chain carries TRBV10-3 and TRBJ1-6; D gene uncertain. Sequences were obtained from blood. This TCR came from an older woman in good health. The CDR3 reads CAIRGPASSSPLHF. CDR3 in DNA: TGTGCCATCAGAGGGCCCGCTAGTAGTTCACCCCTCCACTTT.